The sequence of this TCR beta chain was determined in a study of early T cells in non-severe SARS-CoV-2 infection. Unique molecular identifiers (one per individual cDNA molecule) were attached. TCRdb recomputed calls from the 5' RACE reads with MiXCR, one row per CDR3 protein. Among about 64,000 distinct CDR3 sequences listed, roughly 12% were seen once. This clonotype was detected ten times or more. The TCR was taken from an adult who was a healthcare worker with PCR-confirmed SARS-CoV-2 infection or an uninfected control (not recorded which). The sample here was whole blood, taken at baseline.

In DNA, the CDR3 is TGTGCCAGCAGTTTGTACGGGAGCAATCAGCCCCAGCATTTT. This translates into CASSLYGSNQPQHF. The V and J genes are TRBV12-3 or TRBV12-4 and TRBJ1-5; no clear D gene. The CDR3 covers 14 residues. With 3 bases removed from V and 1 base from J, the gap between germline ends came to 7 bases.